This TCR beta chain was profiled in a study of blood T cells in healthy people across ages. This clonotype was observed at least ten times. For the second PCR, which ran for roughly 6 to 12 cycles, a sample-barcoded 5' primer and a J-beta primer mix were used. MiXCR, applied by TCRdb to the 5' RACE reads, yields one record per CDR3 protein. The data hold more than 750,000 distinct CDR3 sequences, with 25% to 30% observed a single time. Trimming pared 7 bases from V and 1 base from J, leaving 11 bases between. Germline V lookup: CDR1 SNHLY, CDR2 FYNNEI. The CDR3 contains 13 residues. The same sample was also studied in work on T cells of mothers and their children.

The rearrangement uses TRBV2 and TRBJ2-7, with D hard to call. Sequencing input: blood. The receptor comes from a middle-aged woman in good health. CDR3 DNA sequence: TGTGCCAGCAAACGGTCCCGATCCTACGAGCAGTACTTC. Translation gives CASKRSRSYEQYF.